The entry below describes one T cell receptor (beta chain). This sample is drawn from a study of blood T cell repertoires in COVID-19. There are 11 residues in the CDR3. Sequencing used immunoSEQ multiplex PCR; TCRdb keeps in-frame clones, though not all of them. This sample carries about 220,000 clones, about 84% of them seen once, and the ten largest clones take 9.5% to 15%. The chain links TRBV23-1 to TRBJ1-6; D not resolved. TRBV23-1 carries the ORF label, with uncertain function. The sequenced sample was peripheral blood. The origin of this receptor is a human donor in a cohort sampled during active COVID-19. This CDR3 reads CPLFSFSPLHF. DNA of the CDR3: TGCCCGTTATTTTCTTTTTCACCCCTCCACTTT.